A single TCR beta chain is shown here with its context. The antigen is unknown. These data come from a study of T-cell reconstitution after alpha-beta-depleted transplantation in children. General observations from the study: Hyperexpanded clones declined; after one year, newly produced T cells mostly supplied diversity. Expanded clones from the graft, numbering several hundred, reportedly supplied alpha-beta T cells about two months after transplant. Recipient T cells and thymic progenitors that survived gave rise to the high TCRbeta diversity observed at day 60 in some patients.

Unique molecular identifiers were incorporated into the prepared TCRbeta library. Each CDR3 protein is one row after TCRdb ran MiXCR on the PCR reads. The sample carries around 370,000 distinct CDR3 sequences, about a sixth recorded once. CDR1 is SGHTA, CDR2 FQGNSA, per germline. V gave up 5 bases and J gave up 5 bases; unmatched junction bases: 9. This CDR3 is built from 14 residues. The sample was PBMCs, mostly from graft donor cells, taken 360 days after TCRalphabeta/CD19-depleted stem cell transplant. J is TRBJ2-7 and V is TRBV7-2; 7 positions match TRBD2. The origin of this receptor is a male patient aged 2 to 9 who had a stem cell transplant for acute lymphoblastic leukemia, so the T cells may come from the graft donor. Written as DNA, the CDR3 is TGTGCCAGCAGCGAATGGGGGGGAAGAAACGAGCAGTACTTC. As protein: CASSEWGGRNEQYF.